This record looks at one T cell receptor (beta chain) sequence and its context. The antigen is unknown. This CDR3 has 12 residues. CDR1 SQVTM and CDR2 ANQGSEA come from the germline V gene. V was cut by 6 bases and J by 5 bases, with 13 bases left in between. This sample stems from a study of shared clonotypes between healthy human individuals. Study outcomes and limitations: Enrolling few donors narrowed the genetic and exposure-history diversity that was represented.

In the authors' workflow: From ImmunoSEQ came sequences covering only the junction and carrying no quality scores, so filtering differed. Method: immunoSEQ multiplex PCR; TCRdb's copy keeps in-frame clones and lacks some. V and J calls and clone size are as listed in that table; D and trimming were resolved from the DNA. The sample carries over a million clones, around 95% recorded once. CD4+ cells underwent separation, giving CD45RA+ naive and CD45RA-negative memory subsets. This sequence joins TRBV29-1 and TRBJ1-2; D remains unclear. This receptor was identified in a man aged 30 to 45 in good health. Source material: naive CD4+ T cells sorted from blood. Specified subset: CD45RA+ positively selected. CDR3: CSVVVGRYGYTF. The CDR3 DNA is TGCAGCGTAGTCGTTGGGCGGTATGGCTACACCTTC. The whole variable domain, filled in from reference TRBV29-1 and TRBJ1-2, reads SAVISQKPSRDICQRGTSLTIQCQVDSQVTMMFWYRQQPGQSLTLIATANQGSEATYESGFVIDKFPISRPNLTFSTLTVSNMSPEDSSIYLCSVVVGRYGYTFGSGTRLTVV.